There are a few counts of the clone carrying this TCR beta chain. What it recognizes is unknown. This sample was included in a study of regulatory T cells in long-lasting Graves disease. Study-level information: Graves' patients who were just diagnosed had used antithyroid drugs for under 3 months.

TCR beta libraries were built with iRepertoire HTBI primers and Arm-PCR of CDR3 regions. Using its own MiXCR run on the multiplex PCR reads, TCRdb lists one record per CDR3 protein. The data hold about 400,000 distinct CDR3 sequences, with roughly a sixth observed a single time. This CDR3 has 14 amino acids. V was cut by 2 bases and J by 9 bases, with 15 bases left in between. CDR1 and CDR2 (germline): SGHNT, YYREEE (reference sequence). Specified time point: newly diagnosed GD, antithyroid drugs for less than 3 months. There was RNA extracted from PBMCs, and the TCR library was made from it. Findings of the study overall: Among the persistent patients, 2,500 to 3,500 public clonotypes were shared, more than the 850 to 1,000 shared among new patients.

The V gene is TRBV5-4, the J gene TRBJ2-1; D assignment may be TRBD1 or TRBD2 (6 bases each). The TCR sequence derives from a female donor with Graves disease. Here the sequenced sample was peripheral blood mononuclear cells (PBMCs), taken at new diagnosis, from a patient treated with antithyroid drugs. The CDR3 DNA is TGTGCCAGCAGCTTTGGGGGGCCTGATGGTGAGCAGTTCTTC. Its translation is CASSFGGPDGEQFF.